These 8 T cell receptor beta chains were all obtained from the same sample, sequenced in a study of T-cell memory formation after mild COVID-19. TCRdb processed the 5' RACE reads anew with MiXCR; each CDR3 protein has one entry. This sample has 300,000 to 400,000 distinct CDR3 sequences, with under 15% found just once. Sequencing input: PBMCs or a T cell subset sorted from them (not recorded which). These TCRs come from a man aged 18 to 29 who had mild COVID-19 (a few samples of this study predate the infection). Cell type and time point are not known.

This clonotype came up many times. The V call is TRBV5-1, the J call TRBJ1-1, with D unresolved. Germline CDR1 SGHRS, CDR2 YFSETQ. The CDR3 has 13 amino acids. V was trimmed by 5 bases and J by 1 base, leaving 9 bases between them. The CDR3 DNA reads as TGCGCCAGCAGGGATGCGCGGAACACTGAAGCTTTCTTT. This translates into CASRDARNTEAFF.

This rearrangement joins TRBV12-5 to TRBJ2-4, with unresolved D. The CDR3 has 12 residues. Germline-derived CDR1 and CDR2 are LGHNT and FRNRAP. V lost 4 bases to trimming and J lost 8 bases, with 9 bases between them. CDR3 loop: CASGYVRDIQYF. DNA of the CDR3: TGTGCTAGTGGTTATGTTCGGGACATTCAGTACTTC. The full variable domain, rest sourced from reference TRBV12-5 and TRBJ2-4, is DARVTQTPRHKVTEMGQEVTMRCQPILGHNTVFWYRQTMMQGLELLAYFRNRAPLDDSGMPKDRFSAEMPDATLATLKIQPSEPRDSAVYFCASGYVRDIQYFGAGTRLSVL.

This clonotype was found many times. The gene calls are TRBV7-9 and TRBJ1-2; D remains ambiguous. V lost 1 base, J lost 5 bases, and 14 bases lay in between. Germline lookup yields CDR1 SEHNR and CDR2 FQNEAQ (reference sequence). The CDR3 has 15 residues. This CDR3 reads CASSLGAAGAYGYTF. In DNA, the CDR3 is TGTGCCAGCAGCTTAGGTGCGGCAGGAGCTTATGGCTACACCTTC.

This clonotype appeared a few times. This rearrangement joins TRBV10-3 to TRBJ2-7; 10 nucleotides line up with TRBD1. Germline V gene lookup returns CDR1 ENHRY and CDR2 SYGVKD. The CDR3 covers 15 residues. Losses at the gene ends were 1 base for V and 5 bases for J; bases not matched to a gene: 5. The CDR3 nucleotides are TGTGCCATCAGTGAGTTTGGGGGGACAGGGGACGAGCAGTACGTC. Protein product: CAISEFGGTGDEQYV.

This chain links TRBV12-3 or TRBV12-4 with TRBJ1-3; D is uncertain. Trimming removed 5 bases from V and 2 bases from J, with 10 bases in between. This CDR3 comprises 14 residues. The CDR3, as DNA: TGTGCCAGCAGTGCGGGAACTACTGGAAACACCATATATTTT. Translated: CASSAGTTGNTIYF.

This clonotype showed up just once. The V and J genes are TRBV12-3 or TRBV12-4 and TRBJ2-3, with 11 bases aligning to TRBD2. The CDR3 has 13 amino acids. J gave up 5 bases and V 7 bases, and 2 bases lay outside the gene matches. The CDR3 here is CASITSGGDTQYF. In DNA form, the CDR3 reads TGTGCCAGCATCACTAGCGGGGGAGATACGCAGTATTTT.

Notes on this clonotype: The junction departs from germline at one end; a sequencing error may be responsible. This rearrangement joins TRBV20-1 to TRBJ2-5; D is unclear. The CDR3 has 13 residues. Looked up from germline, CDR1 is DFQATT and CDR2 is SNEGSKA (reference sequence). The CDR3 nucleotides are TGCAGTGTAGGGATCCTGGGTCAAGGGACCCAGTACTTC. Its translation is CSVGILGQGTQYF.

This clonotype was detected ten times or more. The chain employs TRBV25-1 and TRBJ2-7; D is perhaps TRBD1 (5 bases). The CDR3 is made up of 12 amino acids. The germline V and J ends were trimmed by 6 bases and 3 bases, with 9 bases remaining between them. Germline CDR1 MGHDK, CDR2 SYGVNS. CDR3 region: CASSDSLYEQYF. The DNA for the CDR3 is TGTGCCAGCAGCGACAGCCTCTACGAGCAGTACTTC.